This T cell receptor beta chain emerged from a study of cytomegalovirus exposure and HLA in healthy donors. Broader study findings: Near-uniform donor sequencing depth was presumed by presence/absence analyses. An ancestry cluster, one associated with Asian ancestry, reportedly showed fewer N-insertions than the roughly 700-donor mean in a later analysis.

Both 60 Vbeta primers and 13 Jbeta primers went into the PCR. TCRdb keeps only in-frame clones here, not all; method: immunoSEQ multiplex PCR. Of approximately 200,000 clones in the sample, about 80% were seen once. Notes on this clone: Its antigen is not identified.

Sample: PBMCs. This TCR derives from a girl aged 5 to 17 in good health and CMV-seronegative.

The CDR3 region has the DNA TGTGCCAGCAGCTGGGGACTGTGGGGCAATGAGCAGTTCTTC. It translates to CASSWGLWGNEQFF. The chain joins TRBV7-3 to TRBJ2-1; a weak D match, TRBD2 (6 bases). CDR1 and CDR2 from the germline V gene are SGHTA and FQGTGA. The CDR3 is 14 amino acids. V gave up 4 bases and J gave up 6 bases, with 13 bases separating them. Based on the CDR3 plus reference TRBV7-3 and TRBJ2-1, the full variable domain is GAGVSQTPSNKVTEKGKYVELRCDPISGHTALYWYRQSLGQGPEFLIYFQGTGAADDSGLPNDRFFAVRPEGSVSTLKIQRTERGDSAVYLCASSWGLWGNEQFFGPGTRLTVL.